The next 17 T cell receptor beta chains were all read from a single sample in a study of cytomegalovirus exposure and HLA in healthy donors. 13 Jbeta primers and 60 Vbeta primers were used for the PCR. Produced via immunoSEQ multiplex PCR; TCRdb's table is partial and in-frame only. The sample carries some 130,000 clones, 83% recorded once. Source material: PBMCs. The receptors come from a girl between 2 and 10 years old in good health and CMV-seronegative.

This chain links TRBV7-2 with TRBJ2-7, with D possibly TRBD2 on 6 matching bases. This CDR3 is 15 amino acids long. Germline V lookup: CDR1 SGHTA, CDR2 FQGNSA. The V gene lost 8 bases and the J gene lost 4 bases, with 21 bases spanning the gap. Here the CDR3 reads CASVPGRGVQYEQYF. The CDR3 bases are TGTGCCAGCGTCCCGGGGCGCGGGGTTCAGTACGAGCAGTACTTC.

The chain couples TRBV19 to TRBJ1-2; weak D call: TRBD1 (6 bases). Per the germline V gene, CDR1 is LNHDA and CDR2 is SQIVND (reference sequence). V lost 1 base, J lost 4 bases, and 10 bases lay in between. The CDR3 consists of 14 residues. CDR3 bases: TGTGCCAGTAGTATAGTCGGACAGACCTATGGCTACACCTTC. This codes for CASSIVGQTYGYTF.

This chain connects TRBV4-3 to TRBJ2-7, with a possible D match to TRBD2 (5 bases). The CDR3 is 15 amino acids. Germline V gives CDR1 LGHNA, CDR2 YSLEER. Trimming pared 1 base from V and 3 bases from J, leaving 13 bases between. The CDR3 spells CASSQGRDPLYEQYF. CDR3 DNA sequence: TGCGCCAGCAGCCAAGGCCGGGATCCTCTCTACGAGCAGTACTTC.

The chain employs TRBV30 and TRBJ1-2, with D hard to call. Germline V gene data show CDR1 as GTSNPN and CDR2 as SVGIG (reference sequence). V lost 2 bases, J lost 5 bases, and 15 bases lay in between. This CDR3 contains 14 residues. The CDR3 coding sequence is TGTGCCTGGAGTCCCGTCGGGGTGAGGTATGGCTACACCTTC. Translating gives CAWSPVGVRYGYTF.

The table lists this clone with a count of one. The chain uses TRBV6-1 and TRBJ1-1; 7 positions match TRBD1. This CDR3 has 13 residues. Germline V lookup: CDR1 MNHNS, CDR2 SASEGT. V lost 6 bases and J lost 6; bases outside the gene matches: 7. In nucleotides, the CDR3 is TGTGCCAGCAGCTCGAGACAGGGCCCTGAAGCTTTCTTT. It codes for CASSSRQGPEAFF.

The chain carries TRBV5-4 and TRBJ2-1, with 10 bases identical to TRBD2. The trim removed 0 bases at V and 4 bases at J, leaving 10 bases unmatched. CDR1 is SGHNT, CDR2 YYREEE, per germline (reference sequence). The CDR3 consists of 18 residues. CDR3 coding DNA: TGTGCCAGCAGCTTGGCGGGTAAAGCGGGGGGGTTGTACAATGAGCAGTTCTTC. This gives the protein CASSLAGKAGGLYNEQFF.

The CDR3 DNA reads TGTGCCTGGAGGGCCCGGGGAGGGAAGAATCAGCCCCAGCATTTT. It yields the protein CAWRARGGKNQPQHF. The chain links TRBV30 to TRBJ1-5, with no clear D. CDR3 length: 15 residues. Germline assignment: CDR1 GTSNPN and CDR2 SVGIG (reference sequence). With 3 bases removed from V and 4 bases from J, the gap between germline ends came to 16 bases.

J is TRBJ1-2 and V is TRBV7-2; a possible D gene is TRBD1 (6 bases). Germline V gene lookup returns CDR1 SGHTA and CDR2 FQGNSA. The CDR3 is 12 amino acids. V was pared by 5 bases and J by 7 bases, with 11 bases between. This CDR3 reads CASSIRQAGYTF. The CDR3 DNA is TGTGCCAGCAGCATACGACAGGCTGGCTACACCTTC.

This clone was observed once. The chain couples TRBV7-6 to TRBJ2-1; D is ambiguous. V dropped 0 bases and J dropped 6 bases, with 15 bases sitting between them. This CDR3 is 16 amino acids long. CDR1 and CDR2 from the germline V gene are SGHVS and FNYEAQ. The CDR3 is CASSLAGAAPRNEQFF. The CDR3 DNA follows: TGTGCCAGCAGCTTAGCTGGCGCGGCTCCCCGCAATGAGCAGTTCTTC.

V usage is TRBV19 and J usage is TRBJ2-2, with 11 bases that match TRBD1. There are 14 residues in the CDR3. Germline lookup yields CDR1 LNHDA and CDR2 SQIVND (reference sequence). Trimming at V came to 8 bases and at J to 6 bases, leaving 5 bases not matched to a gene. CDR3 coding DNA: TGTGCCAGTCGGGACAGGGGGAAGGCCGGGGAGCTGTTTTTT. Its protein product is CASRDRGKAGELFF.

V gene TRBV6-1 combines with J gene TRBJ2-2; D is ambiguous. V shed 5 bases and J shed 4 bases, with 11 bases lying between them. There are 14 residues in the CDR3. CDR1 MNHNS and CDR2 SASEGT come from the germline V gene. This CDR3 reads CASSPERRTGELFF. CDR3 nucleotides: TGTGCCAGCAGTCCTGAGCGTCGCACCGGGGAGCTGTTTTTT.

V and J are TRBV4-1 and TRBJ2-7; 11 bases map to TRBD1. Germline V CDR1 and CDR2: MGHRA, YSYEKL. The CDR3 is 16 amino acids. V shed 3 bases and J 2 bases; nucleotides not matched to a gene: 6. The CDR3 bases are TGCGCCAGCAGCCATGTCGGGGGACAGGGGGCCTACGAGCAGTACTTC. Its protein is CASSHVGGQGAYEQYF.

The genes are TRBV30 and TRBJ1-5; D gene ambiguous. The ends were cut back, 3 bases at V and 1 base at J, with 13 bases in the middle. In germline, CDR1 is GTSNPN, CDR2 SVGIG (reference sequence). The CDR3 consists of 15 residues. The chain's CDR3 is CAWSLMTGSNQPQHF. As DNA, the CDR3 is TGTGCCTGGAGCCTAATGACGGGAAGCAATCAGCCCCAGCATTTT.

J is TRBJ2-1 and V is TRBV15, with D hard to call. Germline V gene sequence: CDR1 LNHNV, CDR2 YYDKDF (reference sequence). V lost 0 bases and J 0 bases, leaving 9 bases between the germline ends. The length of the CDR3 is 16 residues. The CDR3 spells CATSRDEANSYNEQFF. The CDR3 bases are TGTGCCACCAGCAGAGATGAGGCAAACTCCTACAATGAGCAGTTCTTC. The full variable domain, its missing parts supplied by reference TRBV15 and TRBJ2-1, is DAMVIQNPRYQVTQFGKPVTLSCSQTLNHNVMYWYQQKSSQAPKLLFHYYDKDFNNEADTPDNFQSRRPNTSFCFLDIRSPGLGDTAMYLCATSRDEANSYNEQFFGPGTRLTVL.

This chain joins TRBV7-9 and TRBJ2-2; D not resolved. The CDR3 is made up of 14 amino acids. Trimming took 0 bases from V and 6 from J, leaving 8 bases between them. Germline CDR1 and CDR2: SEHNR and FQNEAQ (reference sequence). CDR3 nucleotides: TGTGCCAGCAGCTTAGCGGTCGAGGCCGGGGAGCTGTTTTTT. It specifies CASSLAVEAGELFF.

The chain employs TRBV10-1 and TRBJ2-2, with 7 bases aligning to TRBD1. Germline loops: CDR1 WNHNN, CDR2 SYGVQD (reference sequence). The ends lost 4 bases at V and 10 bases at J; junction bases unmatched: 15. The CDR3 consists of 16 residues. The CDR3 region is CASSAGGRVGGQELFF. CDR3 coding DNA: TGCGCCAGCAGTGCAGGGGGACGAGTTGGCGGTCAGGAGCTGTTTTTT.

The gene calls are TRBV7-9 and TRBJ2-7; D is possibly TRBD2 (5 bases). The germline V and J ends were trimmed by 4 bases and 5 bases, with 27 bases remaining between them. The V gene's germline CDR1 is SEHNR and CDR2 FQNEAQ (reference sequence). The CDR3 contains 18 residues. The CDR3 coding sequence is TGTGCCAGCAGCTCCAACTCCGTGTTGGACTCAAGACGGCACGAGCAGTACTTC. Its protein is CASSSNSVLDSRRHEQYF.